This T cell receptor (beta chain) was obtained from a study of cytomegalovirus exposure and HLA in healthy donors. Study summary: Of all 400 or so donors who were genotyped, roughly 81% belonged to the Caucasian-associated ancestry cluster. Study outcomes and limitations: Exclusion as indistinguishable affected some V segments, including TRBV6-2 and TRBV6-3. Many donors carried some public TCRs, although rarity characterized most TCR sequences. A prior analysis recorded that most TCR beta V segments were productive about 87% or about 30% of the time.

60 Vbeta and 13 Jbeta primers were used in PCR. Profiled with immunoSEQ multiplex PCR; TCRdb holds only in-frame clones, not every one. The listing contains 45,000 to 60,000 clones. This CDR3 spans 14 amino acids. The V gene's germline CDR1 is SGHDT and CDR2 YYEEEE. The V segment lost 4 bases and the J segment 6 bases; nucleotides outside the gene matches: 8. Regarding this clone: Its antigen is unidentified.

The chain recombines TRBV5-6 with TRBJ1-1; 8 nucleotides agree with TRBD1. Sequenced input: PBMCs. The receptor comes from a woman aged 40 to 55 in good health and CMV-seronegative. The CDR3 region has the DNA TGTGCCAGCAGCCCACCGGGACAGGAAGCTGAAGCTTTCTTT. Protein product: CASSPPGQEAEAFF.